Below are 5 T cell receptor beta chains sequenced from a single sample in a study of cytomegalovirus exposure and HLA in healthy donors. The PCR ran on 60 Vbeta and 13 Jbeta primers. Libraries were prepared by immunoSEQ multiplex PCR; TCRdb keeps only in-frame clonotypes and omits some of them. The data contain tens of thousands of clones, approximately 79% of them singletons. Sequences were obtained from PBMCs. These receptors all stem from a woman in her twenties or thirties in good health and CMV-seronegative.

Only a few counts were recorded for this clone. Here the CDR3 reads CASSLDLAGNNEQFF. CDR3 bases: TGTGCCAGCAGCTTGGACCTAGCGGGAAACAATGAGCAGTTCTTC. The J gene is TRBJ2-1, the V gene TRBV5-4, with 9 bases that match TRBD2. V lost 0 bases to trimming and J lost 5 bases; unmatched junction nucleotides: 3. This CDR3 is 15 amino acids long. Germline values: CDR1 SGHNT, CDR2 YYREEE (reference sequence).

J is TRBJ1-3 and V is TRBV15; D remains unclear. V was clipped by 8 bases and J by 2 bases, with 10 bases between them. This CDR3 is built from 13 residues. CDR1 and CDR2 from the germline V gene are LNHNV and YYDKDF (reference sequence). In DNA, the CDR3 is TGTGCCACCCGTACGGGAGCTGGAAACACCATATATTTT. This sequence encodes CATRTGAGNTIYF.

J is TRBJ1-1 and V is TRBV18, with D unresolved. The germline CDR1 and CDR2 sequences are KGHSH and LQKENI. Trimming stripped 5 bases from V and 1 base from J, with 8 bases between. CDR3 size: 13 residues. CDR3 bases: TGTGCCAGCTCAAGAACAGAGAACACTGAAGCTTTCTTT. Its translation is CASSRTENTEAFF.

This clone was recorded a few times. This chain joins TRBV27 and TRBJ2-1, with D hard to call. The ends were cut back, 4 bases at V and 12 bases at J, with 10 bases in the middle. Germline values: CDR1 MNHEY, CDR2 SMNVEV (reference sequence). This CDR3 spans 11 amino acids. The CDR3 is CASSSPRGQFF. CDR3 nucleotides: TGTGCCAGCAGTTCCCCGAGAGGGCAGTTCTTC.

The genes are TRBV30 and TRBJ2-7; TRBD1 is a possible D gene (6 bases). The germline V gene encodes CDR1 GTSNPN and CDR2 SVGIG (reference sequence). V was pared by 5 bases and J by 4 bases, with 24 bases between. This CDR3 has 16 amino acids. The CDR3 spells CAWGGPKVGRPYEQYV. CDR3 coding DNA: TGTGCCTGGGGGGGCCCAAAAGTAGGTCGACCGTACGAGCAGTACGTC.